This TCR beta chain was obtained from a study of cytomegalovirus exposure and HLA in healthy donors. Study-level results: The authors considered a cluster of highly shared sequence variants likely to be a sequencing artifact. The investigators catalogued some 160 TCR beta chains as cytomegalovirus-associated.

This PCR relied on a set of 60 Vbeta primers and 13 Jbeta primers. Measured with immunoSEQ multiplex PCR; TCRdb has only the in-frame clones, and not every one. The sample consists of around 130,000 clones, roughly 80% of them appearing once. A remark on this clone: Its antigen is unidentified.

Material: PBMCs. This receptor was obtained from a woman between 18 and 30 years old in good health and CMV-seronegative.

CDR3 in amino acids: CASRRTGFEPQHF. The CDR3 DNA follows: TGTGCCAGCAGACGGACAGGGTTTGAGCCCCAGCATTTT. V gene TRBV28 combines with J gene TRBJ1-5; 8 nucleotides align to TRBD1. CDR1 is MDHEN, CDR2 SYDVKM, per germline. The CDR3 is 13 amino acids. With 6 bases clipped from V and 8 bases from J, the junction kept 6 bases outside the gene matches. Supplemented by reference TRBV28 and TRBJ1-5, the full variable domain reads DVKVTQSSRYLVKRTGEKVFLECVQDMDHENMFWYRQDPGLGLRLIYFSYDVKMKEKGDIPEGYSVSREKKERFSLILESASTNQTSMYLCASRRTGFEPQHFGDGTRLSIL.